These T cell receptor beta chains were read from a single sample in a study of cytomegalovirus exposure and HLA in healthy donors. The repertoire was sequenced with immunoSEQ multiplex PCR; TCRdb's copy has only in-frame clones and lacks some. This listing includes about 120,000 clones. The sample was PBMCs. These receptors came from a man younger than 35 in good health and CMV-seronegative. Each CDR3 is given with its conserved first and last residue. The D gene is left open where the match is weak.

J gene | D gene | V gene | CDR3 DNA | CDR3 protein
TRBJ1-2 | - | TRBV7-9 | TGTGCCAGCAGCCCGTACTTGGACAGTGGCTATGGCTACACCTTC | CASSPYLDSGYGYTF
TRBJ2-7 | - | TRBV5-1 | TGCGCCAGCAGCTTGAGGTCAGGGGACGTCTACGAGCAGTACTTC | CASSLRSGDVYEQYF
TRBJ2-7 | TRBD1 | TRBV5-4 | TGTGCCAGCAGCCGATCCAGGGGGTCGATCTACGAGCAGTACTTC | CASSRSRGSIYEQYF
TRBJ2-4 | TRBD2 | TRBV14 | TGTGCCAGCAGCCAAGGGGAGGGTTTGGCCAAAAACATTCAGTACTTC | CASSQGEGLAKNIQYF
TRBJ1-1 | TRBD1 | TRBV5-4 | TGTGCCAGCAGCTTCGGACAGGGAAAACCTTTCTTT | CASSFGQGKPFF
TRBJ1-5 | - | TRBV18 | TGTGCCAGCTCACCCCTGTCGGGGGATCAGCCCCAGCATTTT | CASSPLSGDQPQHF
TRBJ1-2 | - | TRBV2 | TGTGCCAGCAGTGAATTTAAGACAGCTAACTATGGCTACACCTTC | CASSEFKTANYGYTF
TRBJ2-1 | - | TRBV5-1 | TGCGCCAGCAGCTCCAAACCTCCGGGACAAGACGTGGTAAGCAATGAGCAGTTCTTC | CASSSKPPGQDVVSNEQFF
TRBJ1-4 | - | TRBV7-2 | TGTGCCAGCAGACGCGACAGGGAAAAACTGTTTTTT | CASRRDREKLFF
TRBJ1-3 | - | TRBV7-9 | TGTGCCAGCAGCTTAGCAGCCTCTGGAAACACCATATATTTT | CASSLAASGNTIYF
TRBJ2-7 | - | TRBV29-1 | TGCAGCGCCCGGACCGATACTAGCGAGCAGTACTTC | CSARTDTSEQYF
TRBJ1-5 | TRBD1 | TRBV6-6 | TGTGCCAGCAGGCCCCCGACAGGGTACAATCAGCCCCAGCATTTT | CASRPPTGYNQPQHF
TRBJ2-7 | TRBD2 | TRBV5-6 | TGTGCCAGCAGCTGGGGGACTAGCGGGTCCTACGAGCAGTACTTC | CASSWGTSGSYEQYF
TRBJ2-7 | - | TRBV6-5 | TGTGCCAGCAGGAATATCCGGGACACGACCTACGAGCAGTACTTC | CASRNIRDTTYEQYF
TRBJ2-1 | TRBD2 | TRBV5-1 | TGCGCCAGCAGCTTTAGCGGGGGGGATTCTAATGAGCAGTTCTTC | CASSFSGGDSNEQFF
TRBJ2-1 | - | TRBV4-1 | TGCGCCAGCAGCTATCCGGGAACTAGGAATGAGCAGTTCTTC | CASSYPGTRNEQFF
TRBJ1-2 | - | TRBV9 | TGTGCCAGCAGTGACGAGAAGAGGGGGGGCTATGGCTACACCTTC | CASSDEKRGGYGYTF
TRBJ2-1 | - | TRBV7-3 | TGTGCCAGCAGCCTCACCGGGACACCCTTTGGCAATGAGCAGTTCTTC | CASSLTGTPFGNEQFF
TRBJ1-2 | - | TRBV25-1 | TGTGCCAGCGGGGCTTTAGGGTATGGCTACACCTTC | CASGALGYGYTF
TRBJ2-7 | - | TRBV7-9 | TGTGCCAGCAGCTTAGAAGGGGTTAGGATCGAGCAGTACTTC | CASSLEGVRIEQYF
TRBJ2-7 | TRBD1 | TRBV13 | TGTGCCAGCAGCTTATCCGGGACAGTCTTCTACGAGCAGTACTTC | CASSLSGTVFYEQYF
TRBJ1-2 | - | TRBV29-1 | TGCAGCGTTGAAACCCGGGACAACGGTTCTAACTATGGCTACACCTTC | CSVETRDNGSNYGYTF
TRBJ2-1 | TRBD1 | TRBV5-1 | TGCGCCAGCAGTAGGACAGGGGTCAATGAGCAGTTCTTC | CASSRTGVNEQFF
TRBJ2-1 | TRBD2 | TRBV6-6 | TGTGCCAGCAGTTACCCTAGCGGGAGCGACGAGCAGTTCTTC | CASSYPSGSDEQFF
TRBJ1-2 | TRBD1 | TRBV28 | TGTGCCAGCAGCTCCCCGGACAGGGGCTTCTATGGCTACACCTTC | CASSSPDRGFYGYTF
TRBJ1-3 | - | TRBV28 | TGTGCCAGCAGCGGAATTGAGCGGGGTTCTAGCTCTGGAAACACCATATATTTT | CASSGIERGSSSGNTIYF
TRBJ2-7 | TRBD2 | TRBV28 | TGTGCCAGCATTCCGGGGGAGGGCCGCGAGCAGTACTTC | CASIPGEGREQYF
TRBJ1-6 | - | TRBV11-2 | TGTGCCAGCAGCTTAGGGGGGGAATCACCCCTCCACTTT | CASSLGGESPLHF
TRBJ2-7 | TRBD1 | TRBV7-8 | TGTGCCAGCACCTCCCCCGGACAGGGGCAGTCGGGGCAGTACTTC | CASTSPGQGQSGQYF
TRBJ1-2 | - | TRBV7-9 | TGTGCCAGCGCCCTGGGCGGACTATATGGCTACACCTTC | CASALGGLYGYTF
TRBJ2-7 | TRBD1 | TRBV18 | TGTGCCAGCTCGGAAGTCGGGACAGGGGCGACCTACGAGCAGTACTTC | CASSEVGTGATYEQYF
TRBJ1-5 | - | TRBV28 | TGTGCCAGCAGTTTATTGGGCCAGCCCCAGCATTTT | CASSLLGQPQHF
TRBJ2-7 | TRBD1 | TRBV5-1 | TGCGCCAGCAGCCCTCAGATTTTCGACAGGGCCTACGAGCAGTACTTC | CASSPQIFDRAYEQYF
TRBJ2-5 | TRBD1 | TRBV19 | TGTGCCAGTAGCCCGCCGGGACAGGGAGGAGAGACCCAGTACTTC | CASSPPGQGGETQYF
TRBJ1-5 | - | TRBV2 | TGTGCCAGCACCCGGGACGCTGGGGGGGTGCGCAATCAGCCCCAGCATTTT | CASTRDAGGVRNQPQHF
TRBJ1-1 | - | TRBV5-6 | TGTGCCAGCAGCGCGGGTTTTTGGGGTTCGAACACTGAAGCTTTCTTT | CASSAGFWGSNTEAFF
TRBJ1-5 | - | TRBV19 | TGTGCCAGTAGTACGAGGTCCGTATTGCCACAGGGTTCGAGGCAGCCCCAGCATTTT | CASSTRSVLPQGSRQPQHF
TRBJ1-1 | - | TRBV7-3 | TGTGCCAGCAGCCTTCAGGGTTACACTGAAGCTTTCTTT | CASSLQGYTEAFF
TRBJ1-3 | TRBD1 | TRBV18 | TGTGCCAGCTCACCCGACAGGGGCCTCGGGGACTCTGGAAACACCATATATTTT | CASSPDRGLGDSGNTIYF